These 23 T cell receptor beta chains originate from one sample sequenced in a study of CD8+CD57+ T cells in acquired aplastic anemia. The template used for profiling TCR beta VDJ and CDR3 was genomic DNA. TCRdb redid the calling of the reads with MiXCR, one entry per CDR3 protein. The data hold about 190,000 distinct CDR3 sequences, with roughly half observed a single time. Material for sequencing was sorted CD4+, CD8+, or CD8+CD57+ T cells (not recorded which) from PBMCs. The receptors were sampled from a human donor in good health, serving as a control.

This clonotype was seen many times. The chain is built from TRBV7-8 and TRBJ1-5; TRBD1 is a possible D gene (6 bases). The germline CDR1 and CDR2 sequences are SGHVS and FQNEAQ. The CDR3 runs 14 residues. V dropped 5 bases and J dropped 1 base, with 9 bases sitting between them. The CDR3 protein is CASSRTVSNQPQHF. The CDR3 DNA reads as TGTGCCAGCAGCCGGACAGTGAGCAATCAGCCCCAGCATTTT.

The sample holds many counts of this clonotype. This chain connects TRBV29-1 to TRBJ2-3; weak D call: TRBD1 (5 bases). Trimming shortened V by 0 bases and J by 0 bases, and 10 bases separated the two germline ends. CDR1 is SQVTM, CDR2 ANQGSEA, per germline. This CDR3 comprises 15 residues. The CDR3 loop reads CSVEDGQGSTDTQYF. CDR3 DNA sequence: TGCAGCGTTGAAGATGGGCAGGGAAGCACAGATACGCAGTATTTT.

The chain links TRBV10-3 to TRBJ1-5; D is undetermined. The V gene lost 4 bases and the J gene lost 0 bases, with 16 bases spanning the gap. Per the germline V gene, CDR1 is ENHRY and CDR2 is SYGVKD. The length of the CDR3 is 17 residues. The chain's CDR3 is CAISAQGTPYSNQPQHF. The CDR3 DNA sequence: TGTGCCATCAGTGCGCAAGGAACACCTTATAGCAATCAGCCCCAGCATTTT.

The chain joins TRBV5-4 to TRBJ1-2; D is perhaps TRBD1 (6 bases). There are 15 residues in the CDR3. Germline V lookup: CDR1 SGHNT, CDR2 YYREEE (reference sequence). V gave up 5 bases and J gave up 1 base, with 15 bases separating them. The DNA of the CDR3 is TGTGCCAGCAGTTGGTGGGACACCCGTAACTATGGCTACACCTTC. It encodes CASSWWDTRNYGYTF. Full variable domain (missing parts from reference TRBV5-4 and TRBJ1-2): ETGVTQSPTHLIKTRGQQVTLRCSSQSGHNTVSWYQQALGQGPQFIFQYYREEENGRGNFPPRFSGLQFPNYSSELNVNALELDDSALYLCASSWWDTRNYGYTFGSGTRLTVV.

A remark on this clonotype: One end of the junction fails to match germline, which may point to a read error. The J gene is TRBJ2-7, the V gene TRBV7-2; 13 bases agree with TRBD2. CDR1 and CDR2 (germline): SGHTA, FQGNSA. The CDR3 is 16 residues long. This CDR3 is CASSWGGLAGTYEQYF. The CDR3 DNA follows: TGCGCCAGCAGCTGGGGGGGACTAGCGGGGACCTACGAGCAGTACTTC.

This clonotype was counted many times. The genes are TRBV19 and TRBJ2-3, with 7 bases identical to TRBD2. V trimming: 5 bases; J trimming: 5 bases; junction bases outside the gene matches: 10. This CDR3 spans 15 amino acids. Germline CDR1 LNHDA, CDR2 SQIVND (reference sequence). As DNA, the CDR3 is TGTGCCAGTAGTGGGCAGGGCGGGGGATTAGATACGCAGTATTTT. Protein product: CASSGQGGGLDTQYF.

This clonotype was seen once. At one end, the junction sequence differs from germline, possibly due to a read error. V gene TRBV6-1 combines with J gene TRBJ2-3; no reliable D call. CDR3 length: 8 amino acids. Looked up from germline, CDR1 is MNHNS and CDR2 is SASEGT. CDR3 amino acids: CASSEEEW. CDR3 nucleotide sequence: TGTGCCAGCAGTGAAGAAGAATGG.

The chain uses TRBV7-8 and TRBJ2-5; D gene ambiguous. Near its end, the DNA agrees better with TRBJ2-7, so the J call may be wrong. The CDR3 spans 13 residues. Germline V lookup: CDR1 SGHVS, CDR2 FQNEAQ. DNA for the CDR3: TGTGCCAGCAGCTTAGAACGGTCCTACGAGCAGTACTTC. As protein: CASSLERSYEQYF.

About this clonotype: A much larger clonotype is one base distant, so this may be a read error. The chain is built from TRBV10-3 and TRBJ2-7; no reliable D call. V lost 10 bases and J lost 8, with 27 bases in between. Per the germline V gene, CDR1 is ENHRY and CDR2 is SYGVKD. The CDR3 spans 15 residues. The CDR3 coding sequence is TGTGCCAGCACGCGTACAGCTGACCAGGATAGAAAGCAGTACTTC. Its translation: CASTRTADQDRKQYF.

The table lists this clonotype with many counts. The chain is built from TRBV6-2 or TRBV6-3 and TRBJ1-3; D unresolved. The CDR3 has 13 amino acids. V was trimmed by 6 bases and J by 3 bases, leaving 9 bases between them. Germline-derived CDR1 and CDR2 are MNHEY and SVGEGT. CDR3 bases: TGTGCCAGCAGGAGGGCGGGTGGAAACACCATATATTTT. The encoded protein is CASRRAGGNTIYF.

For this clonotype: It may be a read error: a sequence one base away is much more abundant. The final CDR3 position lacks the conserved phenylalanine or tryptophan, pointing to a likely read error. The chain links TRBV6-2 or TRBV6-3 to TRBJ2-2; D is uncertain. CDR1 is MNHEY, CDR2 SVGEGT, per germline. CDR3 length equals 15 residues. The V and J ends lost 7 bases and 4 bases respectively, with 16 bases between them. CDR3 residues: CASNVIPSGTGELFS. In nucleotides, the CDR3 is TGTGCCAGCAACGTAATACCTTCAGGCACCGGGGAGCTGTTTTCT.

This chain links TRBV10-3 with TRBJ2-3, with D perhaps being TRBD1 or TRBD2 (5 bases each). The length of the CDR3 is 14 residues. Trimming removed 5 bases from V and 4 bases from J, with 13 bases in between. CDR1 is ENHRY, CDR2 SYGVKD, per germline. The CDR3 is CAISYGAPPDTQYF. CDR3 bases: TGTGCCATCAGTTACGGGGCCCCTCCAGATACGCAGTATTTT.

This chain connects TRBV7-3 to TRBJ2-2, with 7 bases lining up with TRBD2. This CDR3 contains 15 residues. Losses at the gene ends were 7 bases for V and 0 bases for J; bases not matched to a gene: 5. The germline V gene encodes CDR1 SGHTA and CDR2 FQGTGA. The chain's CDR3 is CASTLGGSNTGELFF. DNA for the CDR3: TGTGCCAGCACCCTGGGAGGGTCGAACACCGGGGAGCTGTTTTTT.

This chain joins TRBV7-8 and TRBJ1-5, with D possibly matching TRBD1 (5 bases). The V end was cut by 2 bases, the J end by 6 bases, with 14 bases between. The CDR3 is 15 amino acids. Germline CDR1 and CDR2: SGHVS and FQNEAQ. CDR3 DNA: TGTGCCAGCAGCTTACTGGGGGGAGCGGGTCAGCCCCAGCATTTT. Its translation is CASSLLGGAGQPQHF.

This chain connects TRBV7-9 to TRBJ1-2; D uncertain. CDR1 SEHNR and CDR2 FQNEAQ come from the germline V gene (reference sequence). The ends were cut back, 3 bases at V and 6 bases at J, with 14 bases in the middle. CDR3 length: 14 residues. The CDR3 region is CASSFMTGRDGYTF. CDR3 in DNA: TGTGCCAGCAGCTTTATGACCGGGAGGGATGGCTACACCTTC.

This clonotype has just one count. The V call is TRBV28, the J call TRBJ2-5; TRBD1 aligns across 8 bases. This CDR3 contains 15 residues. V lost 4 bases to trimming and J lost 4 bases; unmatched junction nucleotides: 8. Germline V gene lookup returns CDR1 MDHEN and CDR2 SYDVKM. In DNA form, the CDR3 reads TGTGCCAGCAGTTGGGCCAGGGGGCCCCGAGAGACCCAGTACTTC. Translated, it gives CASSWARGPRETQYF.

The chain has TRBV10-3 and TRBJ2-7; 8 bases are shared with TRBD1. The CDR3 is 12 residues long. J gave up 5 bases and V 11 bases, and 8 bases lay outside the gene matches. Germline values: CDR1 ENHRY, CDR2 SYGVKD. The CDR3 sequence is CAFGTGRDEQYF. The CDR3 nucleotides are TGTGCCTTCGGGACAGGACGGGACGAGCAGTACTTC.

The sample holds many counts of this clonotype. CDR3 region: CSARGTGGYGYTF. CDR3 nucleotide sequence: TGCAGTGCTAGAGGGACAGGGGGCTATGGCTACACCTTC. V usage is TRBV20-1 and J usage is TRBJ1-2; 10 nucleotides agree with TRBD1. With V trimmed by 1 base and J by 4 bases, 0 bases remained unmatched. CDR3 length: 13 amino acids. Looked up from germline, CDR1 is DFQATT and CDR2 is SNEGSKA (reference sequence).

The gene calls are TRBV11-3 and TRBJ1-1; D unresolved. Germline V gene sequence: CDR1 SGHNT, CDR2 YENEEA. Trimming pared 0 bases from V and 4 bases from J, leaving 12 bases between. The CDR3 contains 15 residues. Here the CDR3 DNA reads TGTGCCAGCAGCTTAGATGGGGAAGGGCGCACTGAAGCTTTCTTT. Amino acids: CASSLDGEGRTEAFF.

This clonotype was picked up many times. This chain joins TRBV12-3 or TRBV12-4 and TRBJ2-1, with 12 bases that match TRBD2. With 7 bases clipped from V and 9 bases from J, the junction kept 7 bases outside the gene matches. This CDR3 has 14 amino acids. Written as DNA, the CDR3 is TGTGCCAGCAACCTAGCGGGGGGGCGGGGTGAGCAGTTCTTC. Translating it yields CASNLAGGRGEQFF.

This clonotype has just a few counts. Just one base apart from a much larger clone, this may be a read error. The chain joins TRBV5-5 to TRBJ1-2, with 9 bases lining up with TRBD1. Germline lookup yields CDR1 SGHKS and CDR2 YYEKEE (reference sequence). CDR3 size: 15 residues. CDR3 sequence: CASSWNRGQGYDYTF. In nucleotides, the CDR3 is TGTGCCAGCAGCTGGAACAGGGGACAGGGTTATGACTACACCTTC. Drawing the rest from reference TRBV5-5 and TRBJ1-2, the complete variable domain is DAGVTQSPTHLIKTRGQQVTLRCSPISGHKSVSWYQQVLGQGPQFIFQYYEKEERGRGNFPDRFSARQFPNYSSELNVNALLLGDSALYLCASSWNRGQGYDYTFGSGTRLTVV.

This clonotype was found many times. The chain has TRBV9 and TRBJ1-4, with D perhaps matching TRBD1 (5 bases). The CDR3 is 16 residues long. Looked up from germline, CDR1 is SGDLS and CDR2 is YYNGEE. V was trimmed by 0 bases and J by 5 bases, leaving 14 bases between them. The CDR3 DNA sequence: TGTGCCAGCAGCGTAGAACCGGGGACGAAGAATGAAAAACTGTTTTTT. It translates to CASSVEPGTKNEKLFF. The full variable domain, with the rest looked up from reference TRBV9 and TRBJ1-4, is DSGVTQTPKHLITATGQRVTLRCSPRSGDLSVYWYQQSLDQGLQFLIQYYNGEERAKGNILERFSAQQFPDLHSELNLSSLELGDSALYFCASSVEPGTKNEKLFFGSGTQLSVL.

In its sample, this clonotype was seen many times. The rearrangement links TRBV6-5 to TRBJ2-7, with D possibly matching TRBD1 (8 bases). From germline, CDR1 is MNHEY and CDR2 SVGAGI. Deletions cut 7 bases from V and 6 bases from J, with 19 bases between. This CDR3 comprises 14 residues. CDR3 protein: CASINHRGGGEQYF. The DNA for the CDR3 is TGTGCCAGCATCAACCACAGGGGGGGGGGCGAGCAGTACTTC.